The T cell receptor (beta chain) under discussion was sequenced for a study of beta chain features in type 1 diabetes. Study context: All samples combined gave about 100 million sorted cells for examination.

Expressed TCRB transcripts were sequenced because the isolated RNA had all been reverse transcribed beforehand. Produced via immunoSEQ multiplex PCR; TCRdb's table is partial and in-frame only. Found here are hundreds of thousands of clones, more than 9% of them singletons; the top ten hold 0.034%. The authors sorted CD4+ naive, central memory, regulatory and stem cell-like memory cells via CD45RO/CCR7/CD25/CD127/CD95/CD27. Without exception, sorted populations had purity beyond 95%. A remark on this clone: This CDR3 is also generated by other DNA sequences in the sample.

The V gene end was trimmed by 4 bases and the J gene end by 0 bases; junction bases not matched to a gene: 4. The V gene's germline CDR1 is SEHNR and CDR2 FQNEAQ (reference sequence). This CDR3 has 15 amino acids. The TCR sequence derives from a woman aged 18-29 years in good health. Specimen: naive CD4+ T cells from blood. This chain links TRBV7-9 with TRBJ2-3; TRBD1 aligns across 7 bases. The CDR3 coding sequence is TGTGCCAGCAGCTCGACAGGGTCCAGCACAGATACGCAGTATTTT. The encoded protein is CASSSTGSSTDTQYF. Looking up the rest from reference TRBV7-9 and TRBJ2-3 gives the full variable domain: DTGVSQNPRHKITKRGQNVTFRCDPISEHNRLYWYRQTLGQGPEFLTYFQNEAQLEKSRLLSDRFSAERPKGSFSTLEIQRTEQGDSAMYLCASSSTGSSTDTQYFGPGTRLTVL.